The present T cell receptor (beta chain) was sequenced within a study of blood T cell repertoires in COVID-19 (dated by TCRdb to about 2020). Regarding the research as a whole: Samples from collaborators originated in the United States, Italy and Spain and spanned both the acute and convalescent phases of COVID-19. HLA class I and class II types, where available, came from metadata supplied by the sample provider rather than from assay-based typing. The dataset comprised deeply sampled blood TCRbeta repertoires from subjects exposed to, actively infected with, or recovered from COVID-19. The samples were drawn from two sources: the first 160 participants of the ongoing ImmuneRACE study, and about 1,300 subjects contributed by 6 global collaborators. The prospective study material was composed of cDNA or gDNA derived from T cells, B-cell-depleted T cells, or PBMCs. A freely available public database, intended as a resource for researchers studying the immune response to SARS-CoV-2, is where the repertoires were released. Sample metadata almost always included a de-identified subject ID, COVID-19 status, age in years and sex.

A remark on this clone: No antigen is known for it. Base qualities are missing; no much larger clone stands one base away.

The immunoSEQ Assay, a bias-controlled multiplex PCR, was used to amplify TCRbeta CDR3 regions from genomic DNA. The authors' analysis ran thus. The number of nucleated cells in each sample was estimated from the amplification of reference gene primers within the assay. To quantify the absolute abundance of each unique TCRbeta CDR3 rearrangement, sequence reads were collapsed and filtered. Productive Simpson clonality was computed per sample as the square root of Simpson's diversity index over productive rearrangements. Sourced from immuneACCESS, this table was stored by TCRdb with only in-frame sequences that have V and J called. A share of the clones is absent; for the studies checked, an unresolved V gene accounts for under half, and the remainder has no known explanation. Clonal size and the V and J genes are those of that table, whereas D and trimming came from the DNA. In all, the sample holds a few hundred thousand clones, and roughly 89% of those were seen once. The ten most abundant clones make up 11% of the sample.

The germline V gene supplies CDR1 SGDLS and CDR2 YYNGEE. The V and J ends are trimmed by 0 bases and 0 bases, leaving 3 bases between them. From the cysteine through the phenylalanine, the CDR3 covers 13 amino acids. Only the CDR3 portion is preserved as DNA: 39 bases, with reading frame beginning at the first base. The paper's findings and limits, for the study overall: The quantity of clinical and demographic metadata differed by source and by participant and was supplied without curation.

One collaborating source in Seattle enrolled patients during active infection and followed them longitudinally through the course of disease. The collaborating institutions used their own protocols to collect whole blood in K2EDTA tubes. For TCRbeta analysis, collaborator samples were shipped as frozen whole blood, as isolated PBMCs, or as DNA extracted from either sample type. This clonotype was sampled from a woman in her 30s with COVID-19, enrolled during active disease. The sample was peripheral blood. The V gene is TRBV9 and the J gene is TRBJ1-2, with the identity of the D gene unclear. The CDR3 loop reads CASSVGANYGYTF. The bases are TGTGCCAGCAGCGTAGGAGCTAACTATGGCTACACCTTC.